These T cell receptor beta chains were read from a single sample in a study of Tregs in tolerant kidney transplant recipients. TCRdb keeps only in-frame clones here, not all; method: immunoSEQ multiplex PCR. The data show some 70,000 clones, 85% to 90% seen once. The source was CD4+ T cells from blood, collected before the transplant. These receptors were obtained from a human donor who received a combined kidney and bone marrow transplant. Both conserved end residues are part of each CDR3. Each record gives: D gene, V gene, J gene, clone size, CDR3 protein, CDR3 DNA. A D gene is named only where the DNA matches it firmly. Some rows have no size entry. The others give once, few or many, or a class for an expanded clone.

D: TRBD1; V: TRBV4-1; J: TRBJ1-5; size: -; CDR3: CASSQVGRGLGQPQHF; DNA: TGCGCCAGCAGCCAAGTTGGCAGGGGGTTAGGTCAGCCCCAGCATTTT
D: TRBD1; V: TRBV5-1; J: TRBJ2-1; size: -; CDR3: CASSLEGQGRSNEQFF; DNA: TGCGCCAGCAGCTTGGAGGGACAGGGAAGGAGCAATGAGCAGTTCTTC
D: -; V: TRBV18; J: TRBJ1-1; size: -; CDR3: CASSPSGNTEAFF; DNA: TGTGCCAGCTCCCCTTCAGGGAACACTGAAGCTTTCTTT
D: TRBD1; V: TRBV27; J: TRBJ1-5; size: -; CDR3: CASRLQGGNQPQHF; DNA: TGTGCCAGCAGGTTACAGGGGGGCAATCAGCCCCAGCATTTT
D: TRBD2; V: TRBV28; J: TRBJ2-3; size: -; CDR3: CASNSPREGTDTQYF; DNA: TGTGCCAGCAATTCTCCGAGGGAGGGGACAGATACGCAGTATTTT
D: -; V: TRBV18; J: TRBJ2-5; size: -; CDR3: CASSGRGQETQYF; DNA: TGTGCCAGCTCAGGAAGGGGGCAAGAGACCCAGTACTTC
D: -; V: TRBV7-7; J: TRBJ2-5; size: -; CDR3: CASSLQQDRTQYF; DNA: TGTGCTAGCAGCTTACAACAGGATAGGACCCAGTACTTC
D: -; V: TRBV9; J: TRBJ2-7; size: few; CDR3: CASSVAGGRFVEQYF; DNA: TGTGCCAGCAGCGTAGCAGGGGGGAGGTTCGTCGAGCAGTACTTC
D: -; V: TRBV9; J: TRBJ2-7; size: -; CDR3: CASSPQGTAYEQYF; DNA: TGTGCCAGCAGCCCCCAGGGGACGGCCTACGAGCAGTACTTC
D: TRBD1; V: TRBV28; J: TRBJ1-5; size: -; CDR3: CASSLRGYRGGQPQHF; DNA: TGTGCCAGCAGTTTAAGGGGTTACAGGGGAGGTCAGCCCCAGCATTTT
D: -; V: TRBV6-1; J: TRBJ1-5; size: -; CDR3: CASSEGSYSNQPQHF; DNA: TGTGCCAGCAGTGAGGGCAGCTATAGCAATCAGCCCCAGCATTTT
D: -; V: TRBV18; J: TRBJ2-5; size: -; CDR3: CASSLGERETQYF; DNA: TGTGCCAGCTCACTAGGAGAGAGGGAGACCCAGTACTTC
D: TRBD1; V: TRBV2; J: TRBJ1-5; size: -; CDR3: CASEGTGGNQPQHF; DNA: TGTGCCAGCGAGGGGACAGGGGGGAATCAGCCCCAGCATTTT
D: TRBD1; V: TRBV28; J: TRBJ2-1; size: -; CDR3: CASDRGFYNEQFF; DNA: TGTGCCAGCGACAGGGGATTCTACAATGAGCAGTTCTTC
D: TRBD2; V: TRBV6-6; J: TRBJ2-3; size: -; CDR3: CASSSPSGAPDTQYF; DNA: TGTGCCAGCAGTTCGCCTAGCGGGGCCCCGGATACGCAGTATTTT
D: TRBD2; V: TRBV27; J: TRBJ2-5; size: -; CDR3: CASSQGRERETQYF; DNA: TGTGCCAGCAGTCAAGGGCGGGAGCGAGAGACCCAGTACTTC
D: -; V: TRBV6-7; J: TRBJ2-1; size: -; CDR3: CASSYSTRPYEQFF; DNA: TGTGCCAGCAGTTACTCGACTCGCCCCTATGAGCAGTTCTTC
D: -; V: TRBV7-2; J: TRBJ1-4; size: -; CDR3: CASSLGEVVGKLFF; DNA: TGTGCCAGCAGCTTAGGGGAGGTTGTCGGAAAACTGTTTTTT
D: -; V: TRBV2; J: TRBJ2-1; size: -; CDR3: CASHVDGGYNEQFF; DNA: TGTGCCAGCCACGTTGATGGCGGCTACAATGAGCAGTTCTTC
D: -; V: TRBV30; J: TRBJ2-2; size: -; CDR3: CAWSDRRQGGGTGELFF; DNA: TGTGCCTGGAGTGATAGAAGACAGGGAGGAGGCACCGGGGAGCTGTTTTTT
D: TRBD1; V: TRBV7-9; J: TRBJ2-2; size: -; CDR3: CASSFLWLQGAGELFF; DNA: TGTGCCAGCAGCTTTTTGTGGCTCCAGGGGGCCGGGGAGCTGTTTTTT
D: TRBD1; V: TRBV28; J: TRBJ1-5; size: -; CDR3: CASSRTGGFYSNQPQHF; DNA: TGTGCCAGCAGTAGGACAGGGGGATTCTATAGCAATCAGCCCCAGCATTTT
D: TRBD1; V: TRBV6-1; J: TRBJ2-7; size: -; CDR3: CASSEWDRGYEQYF; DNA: TGTGCCAGCAGTGAATGGGACAGGGGTTACGAGCAGTACTTC
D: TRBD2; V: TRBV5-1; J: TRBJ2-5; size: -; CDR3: CASSLGAGAGETQYF; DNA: TGCGCCAGCAGCTTGGGGGCGGGAGCGGGAGAGACCCAGTACTTC
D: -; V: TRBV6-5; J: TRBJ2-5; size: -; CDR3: CASRTRETQYF; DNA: TGTGCCAGCAGGACAAGGGAGACCCAGTACTTC
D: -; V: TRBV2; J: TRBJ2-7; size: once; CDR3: CASSVGGRANEQYF; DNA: TGTGCCAGCAGTGTAGGTGGCAGGGCCAACGAGCAGTACTTC
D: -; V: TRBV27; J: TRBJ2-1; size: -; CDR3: CASSLTGGSYNEQFF; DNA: TGTGCCAGCAGTTTAACCGGGGGCTCCTACAATGAGCAGTTCTTC
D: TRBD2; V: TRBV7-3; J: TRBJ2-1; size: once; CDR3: CASSPSFGTTYNEQFF; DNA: TGTGCCAGCAGCCCCTCTTTCGGGACTACATACAATGAGCAGTTCTTC
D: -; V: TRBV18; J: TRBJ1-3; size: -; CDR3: CASSPTAVGNTIYF; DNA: TGTGCCAGCTCCCCTACAGCGGTCGGAAACACCATATATTTT
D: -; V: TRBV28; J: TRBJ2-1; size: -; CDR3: CASSLRAWEQFF; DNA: TGTGCCAGCAGCCTCAGGGCATGGGAGCAGTTCTTC
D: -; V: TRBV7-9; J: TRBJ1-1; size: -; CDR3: CASSLGRGNTEAFF; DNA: TGTGCCAGCAGCTTAGGTAGGGGAAACACTGAAGCTTTCTTT
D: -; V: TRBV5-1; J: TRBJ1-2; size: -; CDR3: CASSSRGDYGYTF; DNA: TGCGCCAGCAGCAGTCGGGGGGACTATGGCTACACCTTC
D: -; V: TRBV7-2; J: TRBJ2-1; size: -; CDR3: CASSFWRLGINEQFF; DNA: TGTGCCAGCAGCTTTTGGAGGCTCGGCATAAATGAGCAGTTCTTC
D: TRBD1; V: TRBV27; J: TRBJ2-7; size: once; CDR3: CASSLSGGQGGVYEQYF; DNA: TGTGCCAGCAGTTTATCGGGAGGACAGGGGGGGGTCTACGAGCAGTACTTC
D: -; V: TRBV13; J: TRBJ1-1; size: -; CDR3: CASSLEQENTEAFF; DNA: TGTGCCAGCAGCTTAGAACAGGAGAACACTGAAGCTTTCTTT